The table lists the clone carrying this TCR beta chain with a few counts. Its antigen is still unknown. These data come from a study of T-cell memory formation after mild COVID-19. Overall study context: Clusters were largely donor specific. Points from the study as a whole: Cross-reactive memory appears to have joined, as suggested by some responding clones showing up in pre-infection memory. Clones contracting day 15 to 85 were balanced CD4/CD8; later expanders leaned CD4+.

Barcoded TCR alpha and TCR beta cDNA libraries with UMIs came from 5'RACE using constant-segment primers. Each CDR3 protein is one row after TCRdb ran MiXCR on the 5' RACE reads. The sample yields around 500,000 distinct CDR3 sequences, around a sixth seen once. The CDR3 is 15 amino acids. Germline loops: CDR1 SGHNT, CDR2 YYREEE (reference sequence). Trimming pared 3 bases from V and 0 bases from J, leaving 11 bases between. The chain joins TRBV5-4 to TRBJ2-3; TRBD1 or TRBD2 may be the D gene (5 bases each). Material for sequencing was PBMCs or a T cell subset sorted from them (not recorded which). This receptor was identified in an adult woman who had mild COVID-19 (a few samples of this study predate the infection). Cell type and time point are not known. CDR3 residues: CASSYGTTSTDTQYF. CDR3 sequence (DNA): TGTGCCAGCAGCTACGGGACCACAAGCACAGATACGCAGTATTTT.